Listed below are T cell receptor beta chains from one sample, sequenced in a study of T cells after yellow fever vaccination. TCRdb reanalysed the 5' RACE reads using MiXCR and keeps one entry per CDR3 protein. In the table there are a few hundred thousand distinct CDR3 sequences, about 17% of which are singletons. The material was PBMCs, obtained before the yellow fever booster vaccination. The receptors come from a man in his late teens or twenties who received the YFV17D yellow fever vaccine. CDR3s include the opening cysteine and the closing phenylalanine or tryptophan. A D gene is named only where the DNA matches it firmly. Only some rows state a clone size, as once, few, many or a class for expanded clones.

j_call: TRBJ2-7; v_call: TRBV7-9; d_call: NA; clone_size: few; cdr3_aa: CASSPDGRYEWPYF; cdr3_nt: TGTGCCAGCAGCCCGGACGGACGGTACGAGTGGCCGTACTTC
j_call: TRBJ2-5; v_call: TRBV28; d_call: TRBD2; clone_size: NA; cdr3_aa: CASSLGLGGSGETQYF; cdr3_nt: TGTGCCAGCAGTCTCGGGCTCGGGGGGTCCGGGGAGACCCAGTACTTC
j_call: TRBJ1-6; v_call: TRBV12-3/TRBV12-4; d_call: NA; clone_size: few; cdr3_aa: CASSLEGGNSPLHF; cdr3_nt: TGTGCCAGCAGTTTGGAGGGTGGTAATTCACCCCTCCACTTT
j_call: TRBJ1-2; v_call: TRBV6-5; d_call: NA; clone_size: many; cdr3_aa: CASGLWGVDGYTF; cdr3_nt: TGTGCCAGCGGACTGTGGGGCGTGGATGGCTACACCTTC
j_call: TRBJ2-3; v_call: TRBV20-1; d_call: NA; clone_size: NA; cdr3_aa: CSASLRSTDTQYF; cdr3_nt: TGCAGTGCTAGTCTCCGCAGCACAGATACGCAGTATTTT
j_call: TRBJ1-1; v_call: TRBV3-1; d_call: NA; clone_size: NA; cdr3_aa: CASSQIADTEAFF; cdr3_nt: TGTGCCAGCAGCCAGATAGCGGACACTGAAGCTTTCTTT
j_call: TRBJ1-6; v_call: TRBV12-3/TRBV12-4; d_call: NA; clone_size: NA; cdr3_aa: CASSEGFSPLHF; cdr3_nt: TGTGCCAGCAGTGAGGGGTTTTCACCCCTCCACTTT
j_call: TRBJ1-1; v_call: TRBV6-1; d_call: NA; clone_size: few; cdr3_aa: CASSQGTLEAFF; cdr3_nt: TGTGCCAGCAGCCAAGGGACACTTGAAGCTTTCTTT
j_call: TRBJ2-3; v_call: TRBV6-1; d_call: TRBD1; clone_size: NA; cdr3_aa: CATIGVAGGSRVPQYF; cdr3_nt: TGTGCCACAATCGGGGTGGCAGGGGGTTCTCGCGTCCCGCAGTATTTT
j_call: TRBJ1-1; v_call: TRBV28; d_call: TRBD1; clone_size: few; cdr3_aa: CASRHPRGANTEAFF; cdr3_nt: TGTGCCAGCAGGCACCCCAGGGGGGCGAACACTGAAGCTTTCTTT
j_call: TRBJ2-1; v_call: TRBV4-3; d_call: NA; clone_size: NA; cdr3_aa: CASSQSNSRAYNEQFF; cdr3_nt: TGCGCCAGCAGCCAGTCCAACTCAAGAGCCTACAATGAGCAGTTCTTC
j_call: TRBJ2-2; v_call: TRBV24-1; d_call: NA; clone_size: many; cdr3_aa: CATSDPGSRRELFF; cdr3_nt: TGTGCCACCAGTGATCCCGGGTCCCGGAGGGAGCTGTTTTTT
j_call: TRBJ1-1; v_call: TRBV20-1; d_call: TRBD1; clone_size: few; cdr3_aa: CSGTGANTEAFF; cdr3_nt: TGCAGTGGGACAGGGGCGAACACTGAAGCTTTCTTT
j_call: TRBJ2-6; v_call: TRBV5-6; d_call: TRBD1; clone_size: many; cdr3_aa: CASSTPDRGSGANVLTF; cdr3_nt: TGTGCCAGCAGCACCCCGGACAGGGGCTCTGGGGCCAACGTCCTGACTTTC
j_call: TRBJ2-1; v_call: TRBV6-4; d_call: NA; clone_size: NA; cdr3_aa: CASSDSPYAHSQGAYNEQFF; cdr3_nt: TGTGCCAGCAGTGACTCACCATATGCGCACAGTCAAGGCGCCTACAATGAGCAGTTCTTC
j_call: TRBJ2-7; v_call: TRBV29-1; d_call: NA; clone_size: few; cdr3_aa: CSAWDGSSYEQYF; cdr3_nt: TGCAGCGCCTGGGACGGGAGCTCCTACGAGCAGTACTTC
j_call: TRBJ1-2; v_call: TRBV29-1; d_call: NA; clone_size: NA; cdr3_aa: CSVVVSGRQINYGYTF; cdr3_nt: TGCAGCGTTGTGGTCTCAGGCCGCCAAATTAACTATGGCTACACCTTC
j_call: TRBJ2-4; v_call: TRBV10-3; d_call: TRBD2; clone_size: few; cdr3_aa: CAISEWEGKNIQYF; cdr3_nt: TGTGCCATCAGTGAGTGGGAGGGCAAAAACATTCAGTACTTC
j_call: TRBJ1-1; v_call: TRBV30; d_call: TRBD1; clone_size: NA; cdr3_aa: CAWSQGGEAFF; cdr3_nt: TGTGCCTGGAGTCAGGGGGGAGAAGCTTTCTTT
j_call: TRBJ2-5; v_call: TRBV20-1; d_call: TRBD2; clone_size: many; cdr3_aa: CSPQVAGGAGETQYF; cdr3_nt: TGCAGCCCCCAAGTGGCGGGGGGGGCAGGAGAGACCCAGTACTTC
j_call: TRBJ2-1; v_call: TRBV5-1; d_call: TRBD2; clone_size: many; cdr3_aa: CASSSTSGGAEQFF; cdr3_nt: TGCGCCAGCAGCTCTACTAGCGGGGGGGCAGAGCAGTTCTTC
j_call: TRBJ1-5; v_call: TRBV6-6; d_call: NA; clone_size: NA; cdr3_aa: CASTPVAGTYQPQHF; cdr3_nt: TGTGCCAGCACCCCCGTTGCAGGGACGTATCAGCCCCAGCATTTT
j_call: TRBJ2-3; v_call: TRBV7-2; d_call: TRBD2; clone_size: NA; cdr3_aa: CASSRTSWAQYF; cdr3_nt: TGTGCCAGCAGCCGGACTAGCTGGGCGCAGTATTTT
j_call: TRBJ2-7; v_call: TRBV7-3; d_call: NA; clone_size: NA; cdr3_aa: CASSLRAGSDYEQYF; cdr3_nt: TGTGCCAGCAGCTTAAGGGCCGGGTCAGACTACGAGCAGTACTTC
j_call: TRBJ2-3; v_call: TRBV4-1; d_call: NA; clone_size: many; cdr3_aa: CASSPLRIYDTQYF; cdr3_nt: TGCGCCAGCAGCCCTCTCAGGATCTACGATACGCAGTATTTT
j_call: TRBJ2-5; v_call: TRBV12-3/TRBV12-4; d_call: TRBD1; clone_size: NA; cdr3_aa: CASSLAPGQGWGETQYF; cdr3_nt: TGTGCCAGCAGTTTAGCCCCGGGACAGGGCTGGGGAGAGACCCAGTACTTC
j_call: TRBJ1-1; v_call: TRBV10-1; d_call: NA; clone_size: few; cdr3_aa: CASSESSAPGAFF; cdr3_nt: TGCGCCAGCAGTGAGTCCTCGGCACCTGGGGCTTTCTTT
j_call: TRBJ2-2; v_call: TRBV4-1; d_call: NA; clone_size: few; cdr3_aa: CASSHRVPGELFF; cdr3_nt: TGCGCCAGCAGCCACAGGGTGCCCGGGGAGCTGTTTTTT
j_call: TRBJ2-1; v_call: TRBV12-3/TRBV12-4; d_call: NA; clone_size: many; cdr3_aa: CASSFRNEQFF; cdr3_nt: TGTGCCAGCAGTTTTAGAAATGAGCAGTTCTTC
j_call: TRBJ2-1; v_call: TRBV19; d_call: TRBD1; clone_size: NA; cdr3_aa: CASSIGAGGMGEQFF; cdr3_nt: TGTGCCAGTAGTATAGGGGCAGGGGGAATGGGTGAGCAGTTCTTC
j_call: TRBJ1-2; v_call: TRBV20-1; d_call: TRBD1; clone_size: NA; cdr3_aa: CSAREIDRGGYTF; cdr3_nt: TGCAGTGCTAGAGAGATAGACAGGGGTGGCTACACCTTC
j_call: TRBJ2-3; v_call: TRBV7-2; d_call: NA; clone_size: NA; cdr3_aa: CASSHRLQALDTQYF; cdr3_nt: TGTGCCAGCAGCCACCGACTACAAGCCTTGGATACGCAGTATTTT
j_call: TRBJ2-1; v_call: TRBV29-1; d_call: NA; clone_size: many; cdr3_aa: CSVWGGAGNEQFF; cdr3_nt: TGCAGCGTTTGGGGGGGGGCAGGCAATGAGCAGTTCTTC
j_call: TRBJ2-7; v_call: TRBV30; d_call: TRBD1; clone_size: NA; cdr3_aa: CAWGRGRSYEQYF; cdr3_nt: TGTGCCTGGGGCAGGGGGCGTTCCTACGAGCAGTACTTC
j_call: TRBJ2-4; v_call: TRBV9; d_call: TRBD2; clone_size: NA; cdr3_aa: CASSAGGATAKNIQYF; cdr3_nt: TGTGCCAGCAGCGCGGGAGGGGCGACGGCCAAAAACATTCAGTACTTC
j_call: TRBJ1-1; v_call: TRBV5-5; d_call: NA; clone_size: NA; cdr3_aa: CASSLAAGAAFF; cdr3_nt: TGTGCCAGCAGCTTGGCAGCCGGAGCAGCTTTCTTT
j_call: TRBJ2-6; v_call: TRBV29-1; d_call: NA; clone_size: few; cdr3_aa: CSVAGLFGANVLTF; cdr3_nt: TGCAGCGTTGCTGGCTTATTTGGGGCCAACGTCCTGACTTTC
j_call: TRBJ1-4; v_call: TRBV15; d_call: NA; clone_size: NA; cdr3_aa: CATSRDPRGFVEKLFF; cdr3_nt: TGTGCCACCAGCAGAGATCCCAGGGGATTTGTTGAAAAACTGTTTTTT
j_call: TRBJ2-6; v_call: TRBV5-6; d_call: NA; clone_size: NA; cdr3_aa: CASSPWFDSGANVLTF; cdr3_nt: TGTGCCAGCAGCCCCTGGTTCGACTCTGGGGCCAACGTCCTGACTTTC
j_call: TRBJ1-4; v_call: TRBV18; d_call: TRBD1; clone_size: NA; cdr3_aa: CASSLGQAATNEKLFF; cdr3_nt: TGTGCCAGCTCACTGGGACAGGCTGCAACTAATGAAAAACTGTTTTTT
j_call: TRBJ2-7; v_call: TRBV20-1; d_call: NA; clone_size: few; cdr3_aa: CSASPGRAYEQYF; cdr3_nt: TGCAGTGCTAGCCCGGGCCGAGCCTACGAGCAGTACTTC
j_call: TRBJ1-2; v_call: TRBV6-5; d_call: NA; clone_size: few; cdr3_aa: CASSSPSRAWGYTF; cdr3_nt: TGTGCCAGCAGTTCCCCTAGCAGGGCATGGGGCTACACCTTC
j_call: TRBJ2-1; v_call: TRBV12-3/TRBV12-4; d_call: NA; clone_size: few; cdr3_aa: CASSLRRTANNEQFF; cdr3_nt: TGTGCCAGCAGTTTACGCCGGACAGCAAACAATGAGCAGTTCTTC
j_call: TRBJ1-4; v_call: TRBV6-5; d_call: NA; clone_size: NA; cdr3_aa: CASSYSMGRGKLFF; cdr3_nt: TGTGCCAGCAGTTACTCGATGGGGAGAGGAAAACTGTTTTTT
j_call: TRBJ2-7; v_call: TRBV4-3; d_call: TRBD1; clone_size: few; cdr3_aa: CASSQEGNRGYEQYF; cdr3_nt: TGCGCCAGCAGCCAAGAAGGGAACAGGGGCTACGAGCAGTACTTC
j_call: TRBJ2-2; v_call: TRBV5-1; d_call: NA; clone_size: few; cdr3_aa: CASSLKTGNTGELFF; cdr3_nt: TGCGCCAGCAGCCTCAAGACAGGGAACACCGGGGAGCTGTTTTTT
j_call: TRBJ2-3; v_call: TRBV19; d_call: NA; clone_size: NA; cdr3_aa: CASRRSTSTDTQYF; cdr3_nt: TGTGCCAGTAGACGGAGCACTAGCACAGATACGCAGTATTTT
j_call: TRBJ1-2; v_call: TRBV5-1; d_call: NA; clone_size: NA; cdr3_aa: CASSGTYGYTF; cdr3_nt: TGCGCCAGCAGCGGAACCTATGGCTACACCTTC
j_call: TRBJ1-4; v_call: TRBV5-1; d_call: NA; clone_size: NA; cdr3_aa: CASSVRGTGEKLFF; cdr3_nt: TGCGCCAGCAGCGTCAGGGGAACGGGTGAAAAACTGTTTTTT
j_call: TRBJ2-3; v_call: TRBV5-1; d_call: TRBD2; clone_size: many; cdr3_aa: CASSLGPRSGGTDTQYF; cdr3_nt: TGCGCCAGCAGCTTGGGGCCTCGTAGCGGGGGAACAGATACGCAGTATTTT
j_call: TRBJ2-3; v_call: TRBV20-1; d_call: NA; clone_size: many; cdr3_aa: CSARGPGSTDTQYF; cdr3_nt: TGCAGTGCTAGGGGCCCCGGTAGCACAGATACGCAGTATTTT